The next 28 T cell receptor beta chains were all read from a single sample in a study of Ad26.COV2.S vaccination and SARS-CoV-2 variants. Sample treatment: roughly 18 received Ad26.COV2.S at low or high dose, single or two shots; about 5 received placebo; per-sample allocation not given. Day 63 after the first vaccine or placebo injection was the time point for sampling. Assay used: immunoSEQ multiplex PCR; TCRdb lists only in-frame clones, some missing. The sample includes around 250,000 clones, roughly 89% of them seen just once. Sequences were derived from peripheral blood, sampled in a trial of Ad26.COV2.S vaccine versus placebo. Receptors originate from a person between 18 and 65 years old who received the Ad26.COV2.S COVID-19 vaccine or a placebo.

The chain combines TRBV7-3 with TRBJ2-2, with 7 positions matching TRBD2. Germline CDR1 is SGHTA and CDR2 is FQGTGA. V was clipped by 1 base and J by 0 bases; unmatched bases: 2. This CDR3 region has 16 residues. CDR3 in amino acids: CASSLIAGANTGELFF. CDR3 sequence (DNA): TGTGCCAGCAGCTTAATTGCGGGGGCGAACACCGGGGAGCTGTTTTTT.

CDR3 loop: CASSEVAGKAKNIQYF. CDR3 DNA sequence: TGTGCCAGCAGTGAAGTGGCAGGGAAAGCCAAAAACATTCAGTACTTC. The chain couples TRBV6-1 to TRBJ2-4; TRBD1 is a possible D gene (5 bases). The CDR3 runs 16 residues. The germline V gene has CDR1 MNHNS and CDR2 SASEGT. The V gene lost 1 base and the J gene lost 0 bases, with 10 bases spanning the gap.

The genes are TRBV14 and TRBJ2-3; D is perhaps TRBD2 (5 bases). CDR1 SGHDN and CDR2 FVKESK come from the germline V gene. The CDR3 covers 16 residues. Trimming cost V 0 bases and J 2 bases, with 12 bases left between them. The CDR3, as DNA: TGTGCCAGCAGCCAAGATCGGGTCGGGATCACAGATACGCAGTATTTT. Protein: CASSQDRVGITDTQYF.

The gene calls are TRBV15 and TRBJ2-7; TRBD2 matches 9 bases. V lost 0 bases, J lost 6 bases, and 6 bases stayed unmatched. Germline V gives CDR1 LNHNV, CDR2 YYDKDF (reference sequence). This CDR3 spans 15 amino acids. This CDR3 reads CATSRDRAGGREQYF. In DNA form, the CDR3 reads TGTGCCACCAGCAGAGATAGGGCGGGGGGGCGCGAGCAGTACTTC.

The genes are TRBV5-4 and TRBJ1-1; possible D gene TRBD1, 6 bases. Germline lookup yields CDR1 SGHNT and CDR2 YYREEE (reference sequence). The CDR3 has 13 residues. Trimming shortened V by 7 bases and J by 0 bases, and 10 bases separated the two germline ends. The CDR3 here is CASRRDMNTEAFF. Here the CDR3 DNA reads TGTGCCAGCCGGAGGGACATGAACACTGAAGCTTTCTTT. Filled out from reference TRBV5-4 and TRBJ1-1, the complete variable domain reads ETGVTQSPTHLIKTRGQQVTLRCSSQSGHNTVSWYQQALGQGPQFIFQYYREEENGRGNFPPRFSGLQFPNYSSELNVNALELDDSALYLCASRRDMNTEAFFGQGTRLTVV.

The chain has TRBV5-4 and TRBJ2-7; tentative D call: TRBD1 (5 bases). CDR3 length: 13 residues. Germline loops: CDR1 SGHNT, CDR2 YYREEE (reference sequence). Trimming took 4 bases from V and 2 from J, leaving 10 bases between them. CDR3 coding DNA: TGTGCCAGCAGCCTCCAAGGGGCCTACGAGCAGTACTTC. As protein: CASSLQGAYEQYF.

The chain recombines TRBV27 with TRBJ1-1; TRBD1 matches 10 bases. Germline V gene data show CDR1 as MNHEY and CDR2 as SMNVEV (reference sequence). Trimming at V came to 5 bases and at J to 2 bases, leaving 11 bases not matched to a gene. This CDR3 is built from 17 residues. As DNA, the CDR3 is TGTGCCAGCAGTCCTTGGACAGGGGGTTTGATAAACACTGAAGCTTTCTTT. This encodes CASSPWTGGLINTEAFF.

The CDR3 loop reads CASSHASWSGELFF. The CDR3 nucleotides read TGCGCCAGCAGCCACGCATCCTGGTCCGGGGAGCTGTTTTTT. The V and J genes are TRBV4-3 and TRBJ2-2; D uncertain. The germline gives CDR1 LGHNA, CDR2 YSLEER. The CDR3 length is 14 residues. Trimming removed 3 bases at V and 6 bases at J, with 11 bases between.

This sequence joins TRBV6-2 or TRBV6-3 and TRBJ2-3; 11 bases agree with TRBD2. J lost 5 bases, V lost 4 bases, and 11 bases had no gene match. This CDR3 has 17 amino acids. Germline V gene lookup returns CDR1 MNHEY and CDR2 SVGEGT. CDR3 sequence reads: CASSSGVLAGVKDTQYF. For the CDR3, the DNA is TGTGCCAGCAGTTCCGGGGTACTAGCGGGAGTGAAAGATACGCAGTATTTT.

The V call is TRBV9, the J call TRBJ2-1, with a possible D match to TRBD2 (5 bases). CDR1 is SGDLS, CDR2 YYNGEE, per germline. V was shortened by 0 bases and J by 4 bases, with 11 bases between the two germline ends. The CDR3 is made up of 15 amino acids. The CDR3 DNA reads TGTGCCAGCAGCGTAGACGGGGTACCTTACAATGAGCAGTTCTTC. Its translation is CASSVDGVPYNEQFF.

This rearrangement joins TRBV7-2 to TRBJ2-6; D unresolved. The germline gives CDR1 SGHTA, CDR2 FQGNSA. The V end was cut by 1 base, the J end by 1 base, with 2 bases between. This CDR3 has 14 residues. The CDR3 spells CASSLVSGANVLTF. CDR3 coding DNA: TGTGCCAGCAGCTTAGTATCTGGGGCCAACGTCCTGACTTTC.

The chain recombines TRBV7-9 with TRBJ2-7, with D perhaps TRBD1 (5 bases). The ends were cut back, 1 base at V and 1 base at J, with 11 bases in the middle. The length of the CDR3 is 15 residues. The germline V gene has CDR1 SEHNR and CDR2 FQNEAQ (reference sequence). The CDR3, as DNA: TGTGCCAGCAGCTTAGAAGGGCAGGGTTCCTACGAGCAGTACTTC. It specifies CASSLEGQGSYEQYF.

V is TRBV5-1 and J is TRBJ2-7; TRBD2 matches at 14 bases. V was pared by 4 bases and J by 7 bases, with 13 bases of the junction left unmatched. Germline V gene data show CDR1 as SGHRS and CDR2 as YFSETQ. This CDR3 contains 17 residues. This CDR3 is CASSHRTSGRKSKEQYV. CDR3 nucleotides: TGCGCCAGCAGCCACCGGACTAGCGGGAGGAAAAGTAAGGAGCAGTACGTC.

The chain employs TRBV5-5 and TRBJ1-4, with 9 bases matching TRBD1. This CDR3 has 17 amino acids. With V trimmed by 6 bases and J by 0 bases, 9 bases remained unmatched. The germline gives CDR1 SGHKS, CDR2 YYEKEE (reference sequence). The CDR3 sequence: CASTQGQGLSTNEKLFF. The CDR3 DNA reads as TGTGCCAGCACCCAGGGACAGGGTCTCTCAACTAATGAAAAACTGTTTTTT.

The chain is built from TRBV7-9 and TRBJ1-5; D unresolved. Trimming removed 5 bases from V and 1 base from J, with 3 bases in between. CDR3 size: 12 residues. From germline, CDR1 is SEHNR and CDR2 FQNEAQ (reference sequence). This CDR3 is CASSQSNQPQHF. CDR3 nucleotides: TGTGCCAGCAGCCAGAGCAATCAGCCCCAGCATTTT.

This clone was seen a handful of times. This sequence joins TRBV14 and TRBJ1-5; D gene uncertain. This CDR3 contains 13 residues. The germline gives CDR1 SGHDN, CDR2 FVKESK. The V end lost 1 base, the J end lost 5 bases, and 6 bases lay between the germline ends. CDR3: CASSQGLDQPQHF. The CDR3 DNA follows: TGTGCCAGCAGCCAAGGGTTGGATCAGCCCCAGCATTTT.

This sequence joins TRBV5-8 and TRBJ2-3; 8 nucleotides agree with TRBD2. This CDR3 has 16 amino acids. Germline V gene data show CDR1 as SGHTS and CDR2 as YDEGEE. The junction had 8 bases not matched to a gene; V was cut back by 0 bases and J by 5 bases. The DNA for the CDR3 is TGTGCCAGCAGCTTGGTTATTTTGCTAGCGGGAGATACGCAGTATTTT. Amino acid sequence: CASSLVILLAGDTQYF.

This clone was recorded once. V gene TRBV14 combines with J gene TRBJ1-1; 7 bases match TRBD1. The CDR3 totals 13 residues. With V trimmed by 4 bases and J by 7 bases, 6 bases remained unmatched. Germline V CDR1 and CDR2: SGHDN, FVKESK. In nucleotides, the CDR3 is TGTGCCAGCAGCCGGGACAGATCTTATGAAGCTTTCTTT. Its translation: CASSRDRSYEAFF. Supplemented by reference TRBV14 and TRBJ1-1, the full variable domain reads EAGVTQFPSHSVIEKGQTVTLRCDPISGHDNLYWYRRVMGKEIKFLLHFVKESKQDESGMPNNRFLAERTGGTYSTLKVQPAELEDSGVYFCASSRDRSYEAFFGQGTRLTVV.

The rearrangement uses TRBV14 and TRBJ2-7; 10 bases line up with TRBD1. The CDR3 runs 15 residues. V lost 1 base, J lost 3 bases, and 3 bases stayed unmatched. The germline gives CDR1 SGHDN, CDR2 FVKESK. CDR3 residues: CASSQGRDRGYEQYF. The CDR3 DNA follows: TGTGCCAGCAGCCAAGGCCGGGACAGGGGCTACGAGCAGTACTTC.

The chain employs TRBV6-2 or TRBV6-3 and TRBJ1-1; a weak D match, TRBD1 (6 bases). The CDR3 is 17 amino acids. Trimming stripped 2 bases from V and 1 base from J, with 17 bases between. The germline V gene has CDR1 MNHEY and CDR2 SVGEGT. The CDR3 loop reads CASSYLWSRQENTEAFF. CDR3 coding DNA: TGTGCCAGCAGTTACCTATGGTCCCGACAGGAGAACACTGAAGCTTTCTTT.

Written as DNA, the CDR3 is TGCGCCAGCAGTCAAAGGAAGGCGCAGGGTCCCGGCACAGATACGCAGTATTTT. This codes for CASSQRKAQGPGTDTQYF. The rearrangement links TRBV23-1 to TRBJ2-3, with D possibly TRBD1 on 5 matching bases. TRBV23-1 carries the ORF label, with uncertain function. V was shortened by 2 bases and J by 1 base, with 19 bases between the two germline ends. The CDR3 consists of 18 residues.

The genes are TRBV6-1 and TRBJ2-3; no reliable D call. The CDR3 is 15 residues long. In germline, CDR1 is MNHNS, CDR2 SASEGT. Deletions cut 0 bases from V and 6 bases from J, with 13 bases between. The CDR3 sequence is CASSEALYILDTQYF. CDR3 bases: TGTGCCAGCAGTGAAGCGCTTTACATATTGGATACGCAGTATTTT.

The chain uses TRBV5-1 and TRBJ2-1; D may correspond to TRBD1 or TRBD2 (5 bases each). The CDR3 loop spans 14 amino acids. Trimming removed 0 bases from V and 4 bases from J, with 8 bases in between. In germline, CDR1 is SGHRS, CDR2 YFSETQ. The CDR3, as DNA: TGCGCCAGCAGCTTGGGGGACGGTTACAATGAGCAGTTCTTC. Its translation is CASSLGDGYNEQFF.

The chain uses TRBV9 and TRBJ2-1; 13 nucleotides align to TRBD2. The CDR3 contains 15 residues. Trimming cost V 0 bases and J 10 bases; bases outside gene matches: 4. The germline CDR1 and CDR2 sequences are SGDLS and YYNGEE. The CDR3 DNA is TGTGCCAGCAGCGTAGCCCCACTAGCGGGAGGGGAGCAGTTCTTC. Encoded protein: CASSVAPLAGGEQFF.

This rearrangement joins TRBV7-8 to TRBJ1-4; unclear D gene. Germline V CDR1 and CDR2: SGHVS, FQNEAQ. The CDR3 is 16 residues long. V gave up 2 bases and J gave up 2 bases, with 12 bases separating them. CDR3 in amino acids: CASSLRRFGTNEKLFF. DNA for the CDR3: TGTGCCAGCAGCTTAAGGCGTTTTGGCACTAATGAAAAACTGTTTTTT. The complete variable domain, with remaining parts taken from reference TRBV7-8 and TRBJ1-4, reads GAGVSQSPRYKVAKRGQDVALRCDPISGHVSLFWYQQALGQGPEFLTYFQNEAQLDKSGLPSDRFFAERPEGSVSTLKIQRTQQEDSAVYLCASSLRRFGTNEKLFFGSGTQLSVL.

This chain connects TRBV27 to TRBJ2-7, with 7 bases matching TRBD2. CDR1 MNHEY and CDR2 SMNVEV come from the germline V gene (reference sequence). CDR3 size: 16 residues. J was trimmed by 3 bases and V by 7 bases; bases with no gene match: 15. The CDR3 DNA is TGTGCCAGCAATCCGGGTGATTGGGGGGGGTTCTACGAGCAGTACGTC. This sequence encodes CASNPGDWGGFYEQYV.

This clone is a singleton in its sample. The chain is built from TRBV7-2 and TRBJ1-5, with 8 bases fitting TRBD1. The CDR3 spans 16 residues. J lost 4 bases, V lost 0 bases, and 5 bases had no gene match. Germline V gene data show CDR1 as SGHTA and CDR2 as FQGNSA. The CDR3 coding sequence is TGTGCCAGCAGCTTAGCCCCGACAGGGGTAAATCAGCCCCAGCATTTT. Translated: CASSLAPTGVNQPQHF.

In nucleotides, the CDR3 is TGCGCCAGCAGCCAGGAGGGACCGAGCACCGGGGAGCTGTTTTTT. Encoded protein: CASSQEGPSTGELFF. The chain links TRBV4-3 to TRBJ2-2; D perhaps matches TRBD2 (6 bases). V dropped 3 bases and J dropped 4 bases, with 12 bases sitting between them. CDR1 is LGHNA, CDR2 YSLEER, per germline. CDR3 length: 15 residues.